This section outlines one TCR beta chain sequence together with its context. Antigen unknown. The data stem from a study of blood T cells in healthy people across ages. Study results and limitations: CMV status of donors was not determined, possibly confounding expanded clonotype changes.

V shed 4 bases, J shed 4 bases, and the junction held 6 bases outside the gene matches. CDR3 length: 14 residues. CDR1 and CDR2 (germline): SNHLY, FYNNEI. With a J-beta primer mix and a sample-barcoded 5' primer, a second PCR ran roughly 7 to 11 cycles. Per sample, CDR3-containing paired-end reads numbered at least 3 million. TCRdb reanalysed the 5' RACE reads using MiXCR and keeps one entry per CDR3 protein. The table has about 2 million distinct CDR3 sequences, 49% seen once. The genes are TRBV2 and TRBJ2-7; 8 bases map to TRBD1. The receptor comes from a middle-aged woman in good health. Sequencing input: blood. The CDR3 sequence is CASSGQGYNYEQYF. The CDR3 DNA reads TGTGCCAGCAGTGGACAGGGGTATAATTACGAGCAGTACTTC.